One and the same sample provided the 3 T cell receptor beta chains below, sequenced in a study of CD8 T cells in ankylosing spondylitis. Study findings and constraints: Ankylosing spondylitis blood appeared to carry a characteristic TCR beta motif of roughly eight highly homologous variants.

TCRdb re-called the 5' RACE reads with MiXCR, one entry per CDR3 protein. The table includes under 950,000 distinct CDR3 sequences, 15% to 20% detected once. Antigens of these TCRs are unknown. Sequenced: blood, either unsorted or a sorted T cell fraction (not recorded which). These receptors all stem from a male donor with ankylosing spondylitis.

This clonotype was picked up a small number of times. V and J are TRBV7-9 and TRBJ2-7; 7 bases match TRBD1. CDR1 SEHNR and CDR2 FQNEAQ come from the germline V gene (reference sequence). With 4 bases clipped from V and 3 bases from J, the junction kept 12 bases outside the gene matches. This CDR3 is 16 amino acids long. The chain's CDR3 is CASSYNPGQRDYEQYF. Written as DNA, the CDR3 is TGTGCCAGCAGCTATAACCCGGGACAGAGGGACTACGAGCAGTACTTC.

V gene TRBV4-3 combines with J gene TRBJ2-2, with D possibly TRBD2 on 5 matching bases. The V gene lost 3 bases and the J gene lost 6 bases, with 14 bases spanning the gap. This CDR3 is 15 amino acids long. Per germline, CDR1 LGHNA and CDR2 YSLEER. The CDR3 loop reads CASSQAAESSGELFF. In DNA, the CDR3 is TGCGCCAGCAGCCAGGCAGCGGAATCTTCCGGGGAGCTGTTTTTT.

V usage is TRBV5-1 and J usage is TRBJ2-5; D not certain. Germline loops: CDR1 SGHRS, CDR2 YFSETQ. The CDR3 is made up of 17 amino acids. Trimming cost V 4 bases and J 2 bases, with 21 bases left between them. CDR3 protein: CASSPGIRRTAQETQYF. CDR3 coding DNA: TGCGCCAGCAGCCCTGGGATCCGGCGGACGGCACAAGAGACCCAGTACTTC.